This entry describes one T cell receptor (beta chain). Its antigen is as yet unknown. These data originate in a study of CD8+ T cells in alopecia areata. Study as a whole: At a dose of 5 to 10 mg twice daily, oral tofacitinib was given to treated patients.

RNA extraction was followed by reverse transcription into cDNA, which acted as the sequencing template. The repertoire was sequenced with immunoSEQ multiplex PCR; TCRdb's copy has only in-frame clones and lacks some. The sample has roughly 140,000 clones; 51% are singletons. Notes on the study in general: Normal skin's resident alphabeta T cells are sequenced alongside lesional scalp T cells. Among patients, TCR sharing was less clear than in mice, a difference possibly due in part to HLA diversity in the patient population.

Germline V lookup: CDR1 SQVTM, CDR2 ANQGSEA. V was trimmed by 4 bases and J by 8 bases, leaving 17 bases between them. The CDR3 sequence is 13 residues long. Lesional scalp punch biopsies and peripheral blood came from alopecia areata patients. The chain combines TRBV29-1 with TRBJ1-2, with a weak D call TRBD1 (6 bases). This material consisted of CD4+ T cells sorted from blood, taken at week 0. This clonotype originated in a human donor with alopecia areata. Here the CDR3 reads CSVVGGRREGYTF. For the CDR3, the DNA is TGCAGCGTTGTAGGGGGGCGCCGGGAAGGCTACACCTTC.